This T cell receptor beta chain was found in a study of tumor and adjacent non-tumor tissue in lung cancer. TCRbeta libraries were built with three rounds of nested PCR, modified from ARM-PCR. TCRdb passed the multiplex PCR reads through MiXCR, listing each CDR3 protein once. The sample lists 65,000 to 85,000 distinct CDR3 sequences, 75% to 85% occurring once. Germline V lookup: CDR1 SGHRS, CDR2 YFSETQ. The CDR3 has 15 amino acids. This clonotype was counted once. An end of the junction differs from the germline gene, which may be a read error. RNA was extracted from bulk tissue without any cell sorting. The normal lung tissue was taken more than 3 cm from the tumor edge.

The sequenced material came from distant non-tumor lung tissue. This chain uses TRBV5-1 with TRBJ2-1; D not resolved. This TCR derives from a man aged 55 to 70 with non-small cell lung cancer. The DNA of the CDR3 is TGCGCCACCAGCTTGCAAACGGGTTCCTACAATGAGCAGTTCTTC. It is translated as CATSLQTGSYNEQFF.